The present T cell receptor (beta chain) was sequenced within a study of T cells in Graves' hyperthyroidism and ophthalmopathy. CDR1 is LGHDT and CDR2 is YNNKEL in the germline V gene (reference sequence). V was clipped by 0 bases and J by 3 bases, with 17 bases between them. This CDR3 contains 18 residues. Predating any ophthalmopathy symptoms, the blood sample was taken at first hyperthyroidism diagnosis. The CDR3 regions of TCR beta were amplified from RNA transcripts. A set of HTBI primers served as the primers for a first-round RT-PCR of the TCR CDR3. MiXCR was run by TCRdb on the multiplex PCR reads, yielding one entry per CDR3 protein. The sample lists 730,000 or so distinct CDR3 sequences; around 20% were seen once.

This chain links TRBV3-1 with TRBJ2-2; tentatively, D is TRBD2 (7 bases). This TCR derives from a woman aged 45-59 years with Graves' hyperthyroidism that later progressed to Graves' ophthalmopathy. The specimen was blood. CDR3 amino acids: CASSQEFGFGGHTGELFF. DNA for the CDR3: TGTGCCAGCAGCCAAGAATTCGGATTCGGGGGGCACACCGGGGAGCTGTTTTTT.